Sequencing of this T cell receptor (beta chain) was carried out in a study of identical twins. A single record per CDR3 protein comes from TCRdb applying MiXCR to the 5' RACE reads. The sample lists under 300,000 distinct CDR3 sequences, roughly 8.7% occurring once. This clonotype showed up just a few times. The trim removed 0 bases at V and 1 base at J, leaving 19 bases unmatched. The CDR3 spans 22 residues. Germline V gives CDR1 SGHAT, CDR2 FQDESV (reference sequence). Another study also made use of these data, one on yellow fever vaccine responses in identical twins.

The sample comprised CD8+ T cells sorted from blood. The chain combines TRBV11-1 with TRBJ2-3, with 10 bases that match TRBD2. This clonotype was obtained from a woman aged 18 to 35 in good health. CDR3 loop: CASSLAGEWTSGALFRTDTQYF. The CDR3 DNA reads TGTGCCAGCAGCTTAGCCGGGGAGTGGACTAGCGGCGCCCTCTTCCGCACAGATACGCAGTATTTT. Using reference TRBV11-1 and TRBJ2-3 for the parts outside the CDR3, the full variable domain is EAEVAQSPRYKITEKSQAVAFWCDPISGHATLYWYRQILGQGPELLVQFQDESVVDDSQLPKDRFSAERLKGVDSTLKIQPAELGDSAMYLCASSLAGEWTSGALFRTDTQYFGPGTRLTVL.